This TCR beta chain was identified in a study of T cell repertoires in cytomegalovirus infection. Study-wide background: Public signatures in TCR beta pointed to CMV infection and matching HLA type. Whole-study findings and limits: It was HLA-C-restricted CMV-specific TCR beta clonotypes that dominated the response ex vivo.

Each CDR3 protein is one row after TCRdb ran MiXCR on the reads. This table has 200,000 to 300,000 distinct CDR3 sequences, roughly an eighth appearing once. V was cut by 1 base and J by 1 base, with 3 bases left in between. CDR3 length equals 13 residues. Germline loops: CDR1 SGHTA, CDR2 FQGNSA. This clonotype came up many times. Its target is not known. The V call is TRBV7-2, the J call TRBJ2-3; D is ambiguous. The clonotype comes from a human donor in good health (CMV status not recorded). Some clones in this sample may be carry-over from other donors' samples. The sequenced sample consisted of PBMCs. Written as DNA, the CDR3 is TGTGCCAGCAGCTTAGGGGGCACAGATACGCAGTATTTT. It encodes CASSLGGTDTQYF.